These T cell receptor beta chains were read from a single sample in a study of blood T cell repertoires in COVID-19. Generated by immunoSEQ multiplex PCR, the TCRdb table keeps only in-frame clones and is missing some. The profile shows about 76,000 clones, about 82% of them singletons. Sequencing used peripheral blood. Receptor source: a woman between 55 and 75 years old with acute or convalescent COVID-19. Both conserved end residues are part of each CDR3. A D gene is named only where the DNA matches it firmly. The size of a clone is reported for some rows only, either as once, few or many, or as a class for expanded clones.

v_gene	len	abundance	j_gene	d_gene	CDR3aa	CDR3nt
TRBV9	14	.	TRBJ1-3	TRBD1	CASSLGTGGNTIYF	TGTGCCAGCAGCCTTGGGACAGGAGGAAACACCATATATTTT
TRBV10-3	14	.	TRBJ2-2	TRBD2	CATSSGGDTGELFF	TGTGCCACCTCCAGCGGGGGAGACACCGGGGAGCTGTTTTTT
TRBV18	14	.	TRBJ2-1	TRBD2	CASARGGQDNEQFF	TGTGCCAGCGCCCGGGGGGGGCAGGACAATGAGCAGTTCTTC
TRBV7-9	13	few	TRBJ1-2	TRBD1	CASSVDRARGYTF	TGTGCCAGCAGCGTTGACAGGGCTCGTGGCTACACCTTC
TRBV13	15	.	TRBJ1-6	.	CASSSSARLGSPLHF	TGTGCCAGCAGCTCTTCTGCTAGGCTCGGCTCACCCCTCCACTTT
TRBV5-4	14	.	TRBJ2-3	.	CASSMRQGTDTQYF	TGTGCCAGCAGTATGAGACAGGGCACAGATACGCAGTATTTT
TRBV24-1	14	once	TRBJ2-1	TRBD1	CATSDLDRGPEQFF	TGTGCCACCAGTGACCTCGACAGGGGACCTGAGCAGTTCTTC
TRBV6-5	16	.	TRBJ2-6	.	CASSFGSYSGANVLTF	TGTGCCAGCAGTTTCGGGTCTTACTCTGGGGCCAACGTCCTGACTTTC
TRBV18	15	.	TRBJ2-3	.	CASSPSVTSTDTQYF	TGTGCCAGCTCACCTTCGGTTACTAGCACAGATACGCAGTATTTT
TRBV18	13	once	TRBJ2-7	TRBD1	CASSLDREDEQYF	TGTGCCAGCTCACTTGACAGGGAAGACGAGCAGTACTTC
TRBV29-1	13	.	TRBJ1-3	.	CSVERGTGNTIYF	TGCAGCGTTGAACGGGGAACCGGAAACACCATATATTTT
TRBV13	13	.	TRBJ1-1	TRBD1	CASSSTGQAEAFF	TGTGCCAGCAGCTCAACCGGACAGGCAGAAGCTTTCTTT
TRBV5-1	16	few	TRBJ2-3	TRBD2	CASSSGLAGTTDTQYF	TGCGCCAGCAGCTCGGGACTAGCGGGGACCACAGATACGCAGTATTTT
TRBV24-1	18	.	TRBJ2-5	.	CATSDGRTSKDPQETQYF	TGTGCCACCAGTGATGGAAGGACAAGTAAAGATCCACAAGAGACCCAGTACTTC
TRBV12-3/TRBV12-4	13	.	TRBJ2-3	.	CASTVLSTDTQYF	TGTGCCAGCACTGTACTAAGCACAGATACGCAGTATTTT
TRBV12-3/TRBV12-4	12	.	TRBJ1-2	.	CASYDSRYGYTF	TGTGCCAGTTACGACAGCCGCTATGGCTACACCTTC
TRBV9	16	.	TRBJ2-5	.	CASSVGDGGALETQYF	TGTGCCAGCAGCGTAGGAGATGGGGGGGCCCTAGAGACCCAGTACTTC
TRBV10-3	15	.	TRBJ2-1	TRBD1	CAISPGQGLSNEQFF	TGTGCCATCAGTCCGGGACAGGGGCTCTCCAATGAGCAGTTCTTC
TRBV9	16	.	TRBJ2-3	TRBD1	CASSGRDRGFEDTQYF	TGTGCCAGCAGCGGCCGGGACAGGGGATTCGAAGATACGCAGTATTTT
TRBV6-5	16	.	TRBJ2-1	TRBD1	CASSYSTGQGVHEQFF	TGTGCCAGCAGTTACTCGACGGGACAGGGGGTACATGAGCAGTTCTTC
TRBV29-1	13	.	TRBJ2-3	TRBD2	CSVAGGRTDTQYF	TGCAGCGTTGCGGGGGGACGCACAGATACGCAGTATTTT
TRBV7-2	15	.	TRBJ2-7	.	CASSLGGSGNYEQYF	TGTGCCAGCAGCTTAGGAGGGTCGGGGAACTACGAGCAGTACTTC
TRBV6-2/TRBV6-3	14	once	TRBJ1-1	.	CASSGIGEGTEAFF	TGTGCCAGCAGCGGAATAGGGGAAGGGACTGAAGCTTTCTTT
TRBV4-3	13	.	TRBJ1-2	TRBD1	CASKGQGRSGYTF	TGCGCCAGCAAGGGACAGGGGAGGAGTGGCTACACCTTC
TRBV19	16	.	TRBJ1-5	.	CASIAQGGVSNQPQHF	TGTGCCAGTATCGCACAAGGAGGGGTTAGCAATCAGCCCCAGCATTTT
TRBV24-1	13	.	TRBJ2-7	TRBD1	CATSESDRGEQYF	TGTGCCACCAGTGAATCGGACAGGGGCGAGCAGTACTTC
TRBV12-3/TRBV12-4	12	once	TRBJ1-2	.	CASSLAGVGYTF	TGTGCCAGCAGCTTGGCAGGGGTTGGCTACACCTTC
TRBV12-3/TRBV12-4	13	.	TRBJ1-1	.	CASSPYDNPEAFF	TGTGCCAGCAGTCCCTACGACAACCCTGAAGCTTTCTTT
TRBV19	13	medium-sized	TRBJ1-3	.	CASSSGAGNTIYF	TGTGCCAGTAGTTCGGGGGCTGGAAACACCATATATTTT
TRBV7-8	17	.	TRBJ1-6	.	CASSLDARQLPLLPLHF	TGTGCCAGCAGCTTAGACGCCCGACAGCTACCACTCCTGCCCCTCCACTTT
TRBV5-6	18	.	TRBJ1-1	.	CASSLVESGDLWRTEAFF	TGTGCCAGCAGCTTGGTCGAATCCGGGGATTTATGGAGGACTGAAGCTTTCTTT
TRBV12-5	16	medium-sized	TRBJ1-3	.	CASGLNIQGSGNTIYF	TGTGCTAGTGGTCTTAACATACAGGGATCTGGAAACACCATATATTTT
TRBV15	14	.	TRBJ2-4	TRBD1	CATSRVTGGGIQYF	TGTGCCACCAGCAGAGTTACAGGGGGCGGCATTCAGTACTTC
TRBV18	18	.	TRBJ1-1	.	CASSPRTSWGGVGTEAFF	TGTGCCAGCTCACCACGGACTTCTTGGGGGGGCGTAGGCACTGAAGCTTTCTTT
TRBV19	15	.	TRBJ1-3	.	CASSTPNTAGNTIYF	TGTGCCAGTAGTACCCCCAACACAGCCGGAAACACCATATATTTT
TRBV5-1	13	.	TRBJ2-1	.	CASSLRGDNEQFF	TGCGCCAGCAGCTTGCGGGGAGACAATGAGCAGTTCTTC
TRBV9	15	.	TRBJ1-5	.	CASSVDLSSNQPQHF	TGTGCCAGCAGCGTAGATCTTAGTAGCAATCAGCCCCAGCATTTT
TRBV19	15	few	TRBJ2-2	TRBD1	CASSTGTGVAGELFF	TGTGCCAGTAGTACAGGGACAGGGGTTGCCGGGGAGCTGTTTTTT
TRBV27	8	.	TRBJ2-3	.	CASRREYF	TGTGCCAGCAGAAGAGAGTATTTT
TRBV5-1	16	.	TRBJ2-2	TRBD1	CASSPDGQGKSGELFF	TGCGCCAGCAGCCCGGATGGACAGGGAAAGTCCGGGGAGCTGTTTTTT
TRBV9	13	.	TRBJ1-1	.	CASSETSNTEAFF	TGTGCCAGCAGCGAGACATCGAACACTGAAGCTTTCTTT
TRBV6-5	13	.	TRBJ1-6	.	CASRRGYNSPLHF	TGTGCCAGCAGGAGGGGGTATAATTCACCCCTCCACTTT
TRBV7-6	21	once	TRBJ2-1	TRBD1	CASSLLAPGQDYLSSYNEQFF	TGTGCCAGCAGCCTCCTCGCACCGGGACAGGATTACCTCAGCTCCTACAATGAGCAGTTCTTC
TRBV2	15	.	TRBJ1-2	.	CASATRGTGGYGYTF	TGTGCCAGCGCTACCAGGGGCACTGGGGGCTATGGCTACACCTTC
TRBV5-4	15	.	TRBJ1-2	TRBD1	CASSRSGTGHYGYTF	TGTGCCAGCAGCCGGTCCGGGACAGGTCACTATGGCTACACCTTC
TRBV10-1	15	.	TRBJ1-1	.	CASSVGLGENTEAFF	TGCGCCAGCAGTGTTGGGCTAGGGGAGAACACTGAAGCTTTCTTT
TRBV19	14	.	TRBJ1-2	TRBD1	CASTFTGANYGYTF	TGTGCCAGTACCTTTACAGGGGCTAACTATGGCTACACCTTC
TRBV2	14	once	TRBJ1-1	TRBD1	CASSRQGGATEAFF	TGTGCCAGCAGTCGACAGGGGGGAGCCACTGAAGCTTTCTTT
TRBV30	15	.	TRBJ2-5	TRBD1	CAWRGGQGRQETQYF	TGTGCCTGGAGAGGCGGACAGGGACGCCAAGAGACCCAGTACTTC
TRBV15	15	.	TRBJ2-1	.	CATSRSPSSYNEQFF	TGTGCCACCAGCAGGTCCCCTAGCTCCTACAATGAGCAGTTCTTC
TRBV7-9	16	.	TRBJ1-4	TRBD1	CASSLAWGQLNEKLFF	TGTGCCAGCAGCTTAGCGTGGGGACAGCTTAATGAAAAACTGTTTTTT
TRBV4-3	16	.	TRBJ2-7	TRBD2	CASSQDPGGSSYEQYF	TGCGCCAGCAGCCAAGATCCGGGGGGGAGCTCCTACGAGCAGTACTTC
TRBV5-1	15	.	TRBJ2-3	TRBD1	CASSFTGQFTDTQYF	TGCGCCAGCAGCTTTACGGGACAGTTTACAGATACGCAGTATTTT
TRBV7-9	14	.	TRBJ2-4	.	CASSLTGSKNIQYF	TGTGCCAGCAGCTTAACAGGGAGTAAAAACATTCAGTACTTC
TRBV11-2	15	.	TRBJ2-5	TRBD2	CASSSTSGDQETQYF	TGTGCCAGCAGCTCGACTAGCGGAGATCAAGAGACCCAGTACTTC
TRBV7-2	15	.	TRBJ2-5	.	CASSLDRGAQETQYF	TGTGCCAGCAGCTTAGACCGGGGAGCCCAAGAGACCCAGTACTTC